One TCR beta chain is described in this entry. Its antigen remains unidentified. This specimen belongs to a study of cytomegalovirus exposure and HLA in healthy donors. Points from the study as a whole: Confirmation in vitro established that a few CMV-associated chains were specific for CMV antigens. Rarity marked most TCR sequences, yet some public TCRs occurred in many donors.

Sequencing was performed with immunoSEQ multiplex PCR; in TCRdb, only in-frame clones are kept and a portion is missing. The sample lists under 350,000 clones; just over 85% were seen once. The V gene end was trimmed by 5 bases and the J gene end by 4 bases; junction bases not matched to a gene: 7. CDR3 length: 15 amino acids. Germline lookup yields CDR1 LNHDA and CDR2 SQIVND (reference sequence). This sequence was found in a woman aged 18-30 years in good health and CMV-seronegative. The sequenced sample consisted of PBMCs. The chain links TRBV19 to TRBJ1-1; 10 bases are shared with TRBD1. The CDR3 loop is CASSDPGQGVTEAFF. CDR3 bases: TGTGCCAGTAGTGACCCAGGACAGGGGGTCACTGAAGCTTTCTTT.